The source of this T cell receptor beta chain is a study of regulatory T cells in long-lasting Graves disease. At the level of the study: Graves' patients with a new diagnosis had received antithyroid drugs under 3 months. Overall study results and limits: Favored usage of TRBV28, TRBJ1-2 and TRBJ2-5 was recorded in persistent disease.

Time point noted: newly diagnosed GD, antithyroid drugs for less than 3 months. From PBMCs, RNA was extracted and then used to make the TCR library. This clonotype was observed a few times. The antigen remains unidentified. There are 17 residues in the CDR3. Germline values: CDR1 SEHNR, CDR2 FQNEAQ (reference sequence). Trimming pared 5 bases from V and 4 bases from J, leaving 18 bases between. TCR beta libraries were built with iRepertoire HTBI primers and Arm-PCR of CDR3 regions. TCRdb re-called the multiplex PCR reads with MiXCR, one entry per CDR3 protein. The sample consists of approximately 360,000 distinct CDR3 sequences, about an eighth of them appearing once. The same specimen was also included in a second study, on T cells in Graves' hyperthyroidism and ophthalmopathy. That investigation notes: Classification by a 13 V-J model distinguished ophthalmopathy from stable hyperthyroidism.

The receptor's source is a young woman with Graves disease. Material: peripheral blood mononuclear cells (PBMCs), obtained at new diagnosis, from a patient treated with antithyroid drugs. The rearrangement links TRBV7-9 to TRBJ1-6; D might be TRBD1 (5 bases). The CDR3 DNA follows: TGTGCCAGCAGCGTTAACCAGGGAAGGGTTTATAATTCACCCCTCCACTTT. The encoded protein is CASSVNQGRVYNSPLHF.